These 26 T cell receptor beta chains were sequenced from one sample in a study of blood T cell repertoires in COVID-19. Method: immunoSEQ multiplex PCR; TCRdb's copy keeps in-frame clones and lacks some. The sample carries approximately 240,000 clones, 70% to 90% recorded once. Sequenced material: peripheral blood. The receptors were gathered from a woman aged 35 to 49 who had recovered from COVID-19.

The chain carries TRBV5-6 and TRBJ2-1; 10 bases fit TRBD2. CDR1 SGHDT and CDR2 YYEEEE come from the germline V gene. The CDR3 is made up of 17 amino acids. Trimming at V came to 4 bases and at J to 5 bases, leaving 12 bases not matched to a gene. In DNA form, the CDR3 reads TGTGCCAGCAGCCCACGGACTAGCGGCGTTAGGAACAATGAGCAGTTCTTC. It encodes CASSPRTSGVRNNEQFF. Combining the CDR3 with reference TRBV5-6 and TRBJ2-1 gives the whole variable domain DAGVTQSPTHLIKTRGQQVTLRCSPKSGHDTVSWYQQALGQGPQFIFQYYEEEERQRGNFPDRFSGHQFPNYSSELNVNALLLGDSALYLCASSPRTSGVRNNEQFFGPGTRLTVL.

The chain carries TRBV5-8 and TRBJ1-4; TRBD1 aligns across 8 bases. The CDR3 has 15 residues. The V segment lost 5 bases and the J segment 8 bases; nucleotides outside the gene matches: 11. Per germline, CDR1 SGHTS and CDR2 YDEGEE. In DNA, the CDR3 is TGTGCCAGCAGATATGGCCGGACAGGGTTCGAAAAACTGTTTTTT. It specifies CASRYGRTGFEKLFF.

V and J are TRBV6-2 or TRBV6-3 and TRBJ2-6, with 8 bases aligning to TRBD1. Looked up from germline, CDR1 is MNHEY and CDR2 is SVGEGT. The CDR3 runs 19 residues. The V gene end was trimmed by 2 bases and the J gene end by 0 bases; junction bases not matched to a gene: 9. For the CDR3, the DNA is TGTGCCAGCAGTTACCTTACGGACAGGGAACGCTCTGGGGCCAACGTCCTGACTTTC. Protein sequence: CASSYLTDRERSGANVLTF.

The rearrangement links TRBV27 to TRBJ1-2; D not resolved. Per the germline V gene, CDR1 is MNHEY and CDR2 is SMNVEV (reference sequence). The CDR3 has 14 residues. CDR3 region: CPPSRGYCHYGYTF. CDR3 nucleotide sequence: TGTCCCCCGAGCAGAGGGTATTGTCACTATGGCTACACCTTC.

The chain combines TRBV28 with TRBJ2-7; TRBD1 is a possible D gene (6 bases). Per the germline V gene, CDR1 is MDHEN and CDR2 is SYDVKM. The CDR3 has 13 amino acids. CDR3 loop: CATVRGAPYEQYF. The CDR3 DNA reads TGTGCGACGGTCAGGGGCGCTCCCTACGAGCAGTACTTC.

This clone showed up just once. The chain links TRBV10-2 to TRBJ2-1; D gene uncertain. CDR1 and CDR2 from the germline V gene are WSHSY and SAAADI. V was trimmed by 2 bases and J by 9 bases, leaving 8 bases between them. The CDR3 extends over 12 amino acids. CDR3 region: CASSEVSGEQFF. In DNA, the CDR3 is TGCGCCAGCAGTGAGGTCTCGGGTGAGCAGTTCTTC.

The chain couples TRBV3-1 (or the pseudogene TRBV3-2) to TRBJ2-3; D unclear. V lost 5 bases and J 0 bases, leaving 6 bases between the germline ends. Germline loops: CDR1 LGHDT, CDR2 YNNKEL (reference sequence). This CDR3 is built from 13 residues. The DNA for the CDR3 is TGTGCCAGCAGCTCAACTAGCACAGATACGCAGTATTTT. Protein: CASSSTSTDTQYF.

This sequence joins TRBV3-1 (or the pseudogene TRBV3-2) and TRBJ1-3; the D gene is possibly TRBD1 (5 bases). The CDR3 runs to 14 residues. Germline V gene sequence: CDR1 LGHDT, CDR2 YNNKEL (reference sequence). V gave up 4 bases and J gave up 2 bases, with 9 bases separating them. CDR3 loop: CASSLDSAGNTIYF. Here the CDR3 DNA reads TGTGCCAGCAGCCTCGACAGCGCTGGAAACACCATATATTTT.

The chain carries TRBV11-2 and TRBJ1-3; possible D gene TRBD1, 5 bases. CDR1 and CDR2 from the germline V gene are SGHAT and FQNNGV. V was trimmed by 1 base and J by 7 bases, leaving 11 bases between them. CDR3 length: 14 amino acids. The CDR3 region has the DNA TGTGCCAGCAGCTTAGTGGGCAGGGTCAACACCATATATTTT. Residues: CASSLVGRVNTIYF.

V gene TRBV2 combines with J gene TRBJ1-2; D is undetermined. CDR3 length: 15 residues. Per germline, CDR1 SNHLY and CDR2 FYNNEI. V was shortened by 7 bases and J by 2 bases, with 17 bases between the two germline ends. CDR3 amino acids: CASKLSPGENYGYTF. The CDR3 DNA reads as TGTGCCAGCAAACTTTCGCCCGGGGAGAACTATGGCTACACCTTC.

The chain links TRBV7-3 to TRBJ1-2; D unresolved. CDR3 size: 15 residues. The V end was cut by 5 bases, the J end by 0 bases, with 13 bases between. CDR1 is SGHTA, CDR2 FQGTGA, per germline. The CDR3 loop is CASSPSPGANYGYTF. CDR3 coding DNA: TGTGCCAGCAGCCCCTCCCCCGGGGCTAACTATGGCTACACCTTC.

The chain is built from TRBV6-5 and TRBJ2-7, with D perhaps matching TRBD1 (5 bases). The CDR3 is 14 amino acids. The ends were cut back, 6 bases at V and 2 bases at J, with 14 bases in the middle. Germline CDR1 reads MNHEY; CDR2 reads SVGAGI. The CDR3 DNA follows: TGTGCCAGCAGCCGGGTCCAGGGTACCTACGAGCAGTACTTC. It yields the protein CASSRVQGTYEQYF.

The chain combines TRBV5-4 with TRBJ2-7; D uncertain. This CDR3 is 13 amino acids long. V was cut by 3 bases and J by 1 base, with 8 bases left in between. The germline V gene encodes CDR1 SGHNT and CDR2 YYREEE (reference sequence). The CDR3 spells CASSYRVSYEQYF. The CDR3 DNA reads TGTGCCAGCAGCTACAGAGTTTCCTACGAGCAGTACTTC. Full variable domain (missing parts from reference TRBV5-4 and TRBJ2-7): ETGVTQSPTHLIKTRGQQVTLRCSSQSGHNTVSWYQQALGQGPQFIFQYYREEENGRGNFPPRFSGLQFPNYSSELNVNALELDDSALYLCASSYRVSYEQYFGPGTRLTVT.

The chain couples TRBV9 to TRBJ2-7, with 11 bases matching TRBD1. The CDR3 runs 17 residues. J gave up 2 bases and V 5 bases, and 12 bases lay outside the gene matches. Germline V gene data show CDR1 as SGDLS and CDR2 as YYNGEE. The CDR3: CASSPKSGTGGPYEQYF. The CDR3, as DNA: TGTGCCAGCAGTCCTAAATCCGGGACAGGGGGGCCCTACGAGCAGTACTTC.

The J gene is TRBJ1-6, the V gene TRBV28; 9 positions match TRBD1. Per germline, CDR1 MDHEN and CDR2 SYDVKM. Trimming at V came to 4 bases and at J to 5 bases, leaving 6 bases not matched to a gene. This CDR3 has 16 residues. This chain's CDR3 is CASSYRTGVNNSPLHF. The CDR3 DNA reads as TGTGCCAGCAGTTACCGGACAGGGGTTAATAATTCACCCCTCCACTTT.

The chain employs TRBV6-6 and TRBJ1-2; 7 nucleotides align to TRBD1. The CDR3 contains 15 residues. Trimming cost V 2 bases and J 3 bases; bases outside gene matches: 6. Looked up from germline, CDR1 is MNHNY and CDR2 is SVGAGI (reference sequence). Here the CDR3 reads CASSYLPQGDYGYTF. The CDR3 nucleotides are TGTGCCAGCAGTTACCTACCCCAGGGGGACTATGGCTACACCTTC.

This clone has only one observation. The rearrangement uses TRBV19 and TRBJ1-2; TRBD1 matches at 9 bases. The length of the CDR3 is 14 residues. The V gene's germline CDR1 is LNHDA and CDR2 SQIVND (reference sequence). Trimming cost V 5 bases and J 2 bases; bases outside gene matches: 3. The CDR3 DNA sequence: TGTGCCAGTAGTCAGGACAGGGGAAACTATGGCTACACCTTC. Protein: CASSQDRGNYGYTF.

The chain links TRBV3-1 (or the pseudogene TRBV3-2) to TRBJ2-7; TRBD2 agrees at 12 bases. V lost 7 bases and J lost 4; bases outside the gene matches: 8. The V gene's germline CDR1 is LGHDT and CDR2 YNNKEL (reference sequence). The CDR3 consists of 15 residues. The CDR3 loop reads CASTREGLAGYEQYF. The CDR3 DNA sequence: TGTGCCAGCACCCGAGAAGGACTAGCGGGGTACGAGCAGTACTTC.

The V call is TRBV6-5, the J call TRBJ1-6, with D unclear. Trimming shortened V by 2 bases and J by 7 bases, and 12 bases separated the two germline ends. The germline V gene encodes CDR1 MNHEY and CDR2 SVGAGI. This CDR3 has 15 residues. This CDR3 is CASSYATPTNSPLHF. The CDR3 DNA reads as TGTGCCAGCAGTTACGCCACGCCTACCAATTCACCCCTCCACTTT.

The gene calls are TRBV5-4 and TRBJ2-1, with D possibly matching TRBD2 (6 bases). Deletions cut 1 base from V and 5 bases from J, with 10 bases between. The CDR3 consists of 14 residues. CDR1 SGHNT and CDR2 YYREEE come from the germline V gene (reference sequence). The CDR3 loop is CASSLRSGDNEQFF. CDR3 DNA sequence: TGTGCCAGCAGCTTGAGATCGGGGGACAATGAGCAGTTCTTC. Based on the CDR3 plus reference TRBV5-4 and TRBJ2-1, the full variable domain is ETGVTQSPTHLIKTRGQQVTLRCSSQSGHNTVSWYQQALGQGPQFIFQYYREEENGRGNFPPRFSGLQFPNYSSELNVNALELDDSALYLCASSLRSGDNEQFFGPGTRLTVL.

The chain couples TRBV6-2 or TRBV6-3 to TRBJ1-5, with D possibly TRBD1 on 5 matching bases. Trimming left V 4 bases short and J 5 bases short, with 12 bases between. Per germline, CDR1 MNHEY and CDR2 SVGEGT. The CDR3 extends over 14 amino acids. Written as DNA, the CDR3 is TGTGCCAGCAGTTCCATGGGCAGGGATCAGCCCCAGCATTTT. Amino acids: CASSSMGRDQPQHF.

This clone has a single count. The gene calls are TRBV3-1 (or the pseudogene TRBV3-2) and TRBJ2-4; possibly TRBD1 for D (6 bases). CDR1 and CDR2 (germline): LGHDT, YNNKEL (reference sequence). The germline V and J ends were trimmed by 0 bases and 1 base, with 19 bases remaining between them. The CDR3 consists of 19 residues. As DNA, the CDR3 is TGTGCCAGCAGCCAAGAGGCCAGGGATAAGAGGGGGGCCAAAAACATTCAGTACTTC. Encoded protein: CASSQEARDKRGAKNIQYF.

The chain has TRBV6-2 or TRBV6-3 and TRBJ2-5; TRBD2 matches 13 bases. V gave up 0 bases and J gave up 5 bases; unmatched junction bases: 0. The germline gives CDR1 MNHEY, CDR2 SVGEGT. The CDR3 has 15 amino acids. Here the CDR3 reads CASSYSTSGGETQYF. In DNA form, the CDR3 reads TGTGCCAGCAGTTACTCGACTAGCGGGGGGGAGACCCAGTACTTC.

The rearrangement uses TRBV2 and TRBJ2-4; 10 nucleotides match TRBD2. CDR1 SNHLY and CDR2 FYNNEI come from the germline V gene. This CDR3 is 14 amino acids long. With V trimmed by 6 bases and J by 13 bases, 12 bases remained unmatched. The CDR3 DNA reads as TGTGCCAGCAGGCCAATAGCGGGGGGACCTCCCCAGTACTTC. Amino acid sequence: CASRPIAGGPPQYF.

This chain joins TRBV5-1 and TRBJ2-7; TRBD1 aligns across 7 bases. The CDR3 consists of 16 residues. The junction had 8 bases not matched to a gene; V was cut back by 0 bases and J by 2 bases. Germline assignment: CDR1 SGHRS and CDR2 YFSETQ. CDR3 region: CASSLGLTGWAYEQYF. The CDR3 nucleotides read TGCGCCAGCAGCTTGGGGCTGACAGGGTGGGCCTACGAGCAGTACTTC. Combining the CDR3 with reference TRBV5-1 and TRBJ2-7 gives the whole variable domain KAGVTQTPRYLIKTRGQQVTLSCSPISGHRSVSWYQQTPGQGLQFLFEYFSETQRNKGNFPGRFSGRQFSNSRSEMNVSTLELGDSALYLCASSLGLTGWAYEQYFGPGTRLTVT.

The gene calls are TRBV19 and TRBJ1-1; D is possibly TRBD1 (5 bases). The V end was cut by 4 bases, the J end by 6 bases, with 12 bases between. CDR1 and CDR2 (germline): LNHDA, SQIVND (reference sequence). The length of the CDR3 is 13 residues. For the CDR3, the DNA is TGTGCCAGTAGTACCCAAAACAGGCCTGAAGCTTTCTTT. This encodes CASSTQNRPEAFF.